A selection of T cell receptor beta chains follows, all from one sample in a study of blood T cell repertoires in COVID-19. Assay: immunoSEQ multiplex PCR; the TCRdb copy retains only in-frame clones and omits some. Among roughly 280,000 clones listed, roughly nine tenths were seen once. Sequenced material: peripheral blood. These receptors were taken from a man in his late teens or twenties with active or convalescent COVID-19. The CDR3 runs from the conserved cysteine through the conserved F or W. Each record gives: clone size, V gene, J gene, CDR3 length, D gene, CDR3 DNA, CDR3 protein. A D gene is named only where the DNA matches it firmly. The size field is filled for only some rows; it gives once, few, many or a size class.

once	TRBV19	TRBJ2-7	15	TRBD1	TGTGCCAGTAGTATCCGACAGGAGGTACAGGGGGAGCAGTACTTC	CASSIRQEVQGEQYF
NA	TRBV12-3/TRBV12-4	TRBJ2-7	13	NA	TGTGCCAGCAGTCCCGAGGAGTCCTACGAGCAGTACTTC	CASSPEESYEQYF
NA	TRBV6-5	TRBJ1-4	13	NA	TGTGCCAGCAGGGGGCAGGGAAATGAAAAACTGTTTTTT	CASRGQGNEKLFF
NA	TRBV27	TRBJ2-1	15	TRBD1	TGTGCCAGCAGTTTACCGGGACAGGGGTGGAATGAGCAGTTCTTC	CASSLPGQGWNEQFF
NA	TRBV28	TRBJ1-1	14	TRBD1	TGTGCCAGCAGTCCAATGGGACAGGGGACTGAAGCTTTCTTT	CASSPMGQGTEAFF
NA	TRBV28	TRBJ1-4	15	TRBD1	TGTGCCAGCAGTTCGACAGGGGGACCTAATGAAAAACTGTTTTTT	CASSSTGGPNEKLFF
once	TRBV9	TRBJ2-7	14	NA	TGTGCCAGCAGCGTAGGGTCAGGGATCTACGAGCAGTACTTC	CASSVGSGIYEQYF
NA	TRBV25-1	TRBJ2-5	16	TRBD1	TGTGCCAGCAGTGAATCAAGGACAGGGTACCAAGAGACCCAGTACTTC	CASSESRTGYQETQYF
NA	TRBV2	TRBJ2-7	16	TRBD1	TGTGCCAGCAGTGAATGGGGACAGGGCCCTCGGGGGGAGCAGTACTTC	CASSEWGQGPRGEQYF
NA	TRBV5-1	TRBJ1-2	15	TRBD1	TGCGCCAGCAGCTCAGGGGACAGCAACTTCTATGGCTACACCTTC	CASSSGDSNFYGYTF
NA	TRBV6-5	TRBJ1-2	14	TRBD1	TGTGCCAGCAGTACGACAGGGGCTAACTATGGCTACACCTTC	CASSTTGANYGYTF
NA	TRBV11-3	TRBJ1-1	12	NA	TGTGCCACCACCCTTAGGGGCACTGAAGCTTTCTTT	CATTLRGTEAFF
NA	TRBV10-3	TRBJ2-5	11	NA	TGTGCCATCAGTTCAGAAGAGACCCAGTACTTC	CAISSEETQYF
NA	TRBV11-2	TRBJ2-1	13	NA	TGTGCCAGCAGCCCCTCCGAAGGCGGGAAGCAGTTCTTC	CASSPSEGGKQFF
NA	TRBV28	TRBJ1-1	14	NA	TGTGCCAGCAGTTTCCCCAATTTGAACACTGAAGCTTTCTTT	CASSFPNLNTEAFF
NA	TRBV6-2/TRBV6-3	TRBJ1-5	14	TRBD1	TGTGCCAGCAGTTACGACAGGGGAGATCAGCCCCAGCATTTT	CASSYDRGDQPQHF
NA	TRBV11-3	TRBJ2-5	16	TRBD2	TGTGCCAGCAGCTTAGCAGGGACTAGCGGTCCGGAGACCCAGTACTTC	CASSLAGTSGPETQYF
NA	TRBV19	TRBJ2-2	13	NA	TGTGCCAGTAGGCGGGACGGCACCGGGGAGCTGTTTTTT	CASRRDGTGELFF
NA	TRBV9	TRBJ2-7	15	TRBD1	TGTGCCAGCAGCGTCAGCGGGACAGGGTCGAACGAGCAGTACTTC	CASSVSGTGSNEQYF